Below, 17 T cell receptor beta chains from the same sample are listed, as sequenced in a study of technical replicates of blood from a few donors. The repertoire was sequenced with immunoSEQ multiplex PCR; TCRdb's copy has only in-frame clones and lacks some. Here the sample spans around 83,000 clones, 90% to 95% being singletons. The sample taken for sequencing was T cells isolated from PBMCs. Receptors originate from a human donor in good health.

The rearrangement uses TRBV7-2 and TRBJ2-7; a weak D match, TRBD2 (5 bases). The CDR3 is 13 amino acids. The V end was cut by 9 bases, the J end by 6 bases, with 18 bases between. The germline V gene encodes CDR1 SGHTA and CDR2 FQGNSA. CDR3 nucleotide sequence: TGTGCCAGTACCCCATTCGACGGACTCGAGCAGTACTTC. Its protein is CASTPFDGLEQYF.

V is TRBV28 and J is TRBJ2-1, with 10 positions matching TRBD1. J was trimmed by 6 bases and V by 10 bases; bases with no gene match: 9. From germline, CDR1 is MDHEN and CDR2 SYDVKM. The CDR3 is 14 amino acids. The CDR3 coding sequence is TGTGCCACCCACACCGGGACAGGGGTCAATGAGCAGTTCTTC. Protein product: CATHTGTGVNEQFF.

This chain joins TRBV29-1 and TRBJ2-1; D is uncertain. Germline-derived CDR1 and CDR2 are SQVTM and ANQGSEA. CDR3 size: 13 residues. Trimming took 2 bases from V and 2 from J, leaving 7 bases between them. The CDR3 protein is CSVERLAYNEQFF. In DNA, the CDR3 is TGCAGCGTTGAAAGGCTAGCCTACAATGAGCAGTTCTTC.

V and J are TRBV27 and TRBJ2-3, with 8 positions matching TRBD1. Germline CDR1 MNHEY, CDR2 SMNVEV (reference sequence). The CDR3 contains 12 residues. V was clipped by 8 bases and J by 7 bases; unmatched bases: 5. DNA for the CDR3: TGTGCCAGCGGGCGACAGGGGTATACGCAGTATTTT. It is translated as CASGRQGYTQYF.

This chain links TRBV5-6 with TRBJ2-7, with 9 bases lining up with TRBD1. CDR1 SGHDT and CDR2 YYEEEE come from the germline V gene. This CDR3 region has 15 residues. J gave up 5 bases and V 1 base, and 7 bases lay outside the gene matches. CDR3 DNA sequence: TGTGCCAGCAGCTTGTTTTACAGGGGGCGAAACGAGCAGTACTTC. Protein sequence: CASSLFYRGRNEQYF.

As regards this clone: The sample carries other DNA sequences with the same CDR3. The rearrangement links TRBV5-1 to TRBJ2-5; 8 bases align to TRBD1. J was trimmed by 4 bases and V by 4 bases; bases with no gene match: 3. Germline V gene lookup returns CDR1 SGHRS and CDR2 YFSETQ. The CDR3 runs to 13 residues. The CDR3 is CASSPGQGETQYF. In DNA, the CDR3 is TGCGCCAGCAGCCCCGGACAGGGAGAGACCCAGTACTTC.

This chain joins TRBV7-6 and TRBJ1-3; D is undetermined. This CDR3 comprises 15 residues. The V end was cut by 5 bases, the J end by 4 bases, with 15 bases between. The V gene's germline CDR1 is SGHVS and CDR2 FNYEAQ. CDR3 loop: CASSSLGAGGNTIYF. CDR3 in DNA: TGTGCCAGCAGCAGCCTGGGAGCGGGCGGAAACACCATATATTTT. Full variable domain (rest looked up from reference TRBV7-6 and TRBJ1-3): GAGVSQSPRYKVTKRGQDVALRCDPISGHVSLYWYRQALGQGPEFLTYFNYEAQQDKSGLPNDRFSAERPEGSISTLTIQRTEQRDSAMYRCASSSLGAGGNTIYFGEGSWLTVV.

This chain joins TRBV10-1 and TRBJ2-7, with TRBD2 identical over 7 bases. The germline CDR1 and CDR2 sequences are WNHNN and SYGVQD (reference sequence). Trimming took 0 bases from V and 3 from J; bases not matched to a gene: 5. The CDR3 has 15 amino acids. The CDR3 DNA reads as TGCGCCAGCAGTGAGTCAGCTAGCGGATACTACGAGCAGTACTTC. This sequence encodes CASSESASGYYEQYF.

This rearrangement joins TRBV19 to TRBJ2-3; 8 bases agree with TRBD1. CDR1 is LNHDA, CDR2 SQIVND, per germline (reference sequence). This CDR3 spans 16 amino acids. V lost 3 bases to trimming and J lost 1 base; unmatched junction nucleotides: 6. This chain's CDR3 is CASSIRTGPGTDTQYF. CDR3 bases: TGTGCCAGTAGTATCCGGACAGGGCCGGGCACAGATACGCAGTATTTT. The full variable domain, its missing parts supplied by reference TRBV19 and TRBJ2-3, is DGGITQSPKYLFRKEGQNVTLSCEQNLNHDAMYWYRQDPGQGLRLIYYSQIVNDFQKGDIAEGYSVSREKKESFPLTVTSAQKNPTAFYLCASSIRTGPGTDTQYFGPGTRLTVL.

The V call is TRBV7-6, the J call TRBJ1-4; 10 bases map to TRBD1. Germline loops: CDR1 SGHVS, CDR2 FNYEAQ. The CDR3 covers 16 residues. After removal of 0 bases from V and 5 bases from J, the junction contained 3 bases not matched to a gene. DNA of the CDR3: TGTGCCAGCAGCTTAGCCGGGACAGGGGCGAATGAAAAACTGTTTTTT. This gives the protein CASSLAGTGANEKLFF.

V usage is TRBV11-2 and J usage is TRBJ2-7, with D unresolved. Trimming cost V 5 bases and J 9 bases, with 20 bases left between them. Germline V gene lookup returns CDR1 SGHAT and CDR2 FQNNGV. The CDR3 consists of 14 residues. The chain's CDR3 is CASSLATAADAQYF. As DNA, the CDR3 is TGTGCCAGCAGCCTGGCAACGGCGGCCGACGCGCAGTACTTC.

V is TRBV11-3 and J is TRBJ2-7; 8 positions agree with TRBD1. The CDR3 is made up of 14 amino acids. Germline CDR1 and CDR2: SGHNT and YENEEA. J was trimmed by 5 bases and V by 4 bases; bases with no gene match: 7. The CDR3 sequence is CASSSGQGRHEQYF. CDR3 DNA sequence: TGTGCCAGCAGCTCCGGACAGGGTAGGCACGAGCAGTACTTC.

V is TRBV29-1 and J is TRBJ1-2; unclear D gene. Trimming left V 7 bases short and J 0 bases short, with 9 bases between. The CDR3 runs 12 residues. CDR1 and CDR2 (germline): SQVTM, ANQGSEA. In nucleotides, the CDR3 is TGCAGCGCCTCAGTTGCTAACTATGGCTACACCTTC. Amino acid sequence: CSASVANYGYTF.

The chain joins TRBV29-1 to TRBJ1-1, with 9 bases matching TRBD1. Germline loops: CDR1 SQVTM, CDR2 ANQGSEA. V gave up 6 bases and J gave up 2 bases; unmatched junction bases: 10. This CDR3 is built from 15 residues. The CDR3 reads CSVSAWDRANTEAFF. CDR3 bases: TGCAGCGTAAGCGCCTGGGACAGGGCAAACACTGAAGCTTTCTTT.

The chain carries TRBV6-5 and TRBJ1-2; TRBD1 agrees at 7 bases. Germline values: CDR1 MNHEY, CDR2 SVGAGI. With 6 bases clipped from V and 4 bases from J, the junction kept 5 bases outside the gene matches. The CDR3 has 13 amino acids. CDR3 DNA sequence: TGTGCCAGCAGAGACGCAGGGGGCTATGGCTACACCTTC. This sequence encodes CASRDAGGYGYTF.

J is TRBJ2-1 and V is TRBV4-2; 7 positions agree with TRBD1. V gave up 1 base and J gave up 8 bases; unmatched junction bases: 8. Per the germline V gene, CDR1 is LGHNA and CDR2 is YNFKEQ. The CDR3 length is 15 residues. For the CDR3, the DNA is TGTGCCAGCAGCCAAGGAAAACAGGGGTATCATGAGCAGTTCTTC. Translation gives CASSQGKQGYHEQFF.

This chain connects TRBV21-1 to TRBJ2-7; the listed D gene, TRBD1, was not tested against the DNA. TRBV21-1 is listed as a pseudogene. This CDR3 has 14 amino acids. CDR3 sequence reads: CASSRGGISYEQYF. As DNA, the CDR3 is TGTGCCAGCAGCAGGGGCGGAATCTCCTACGAGCAGTACTTC.